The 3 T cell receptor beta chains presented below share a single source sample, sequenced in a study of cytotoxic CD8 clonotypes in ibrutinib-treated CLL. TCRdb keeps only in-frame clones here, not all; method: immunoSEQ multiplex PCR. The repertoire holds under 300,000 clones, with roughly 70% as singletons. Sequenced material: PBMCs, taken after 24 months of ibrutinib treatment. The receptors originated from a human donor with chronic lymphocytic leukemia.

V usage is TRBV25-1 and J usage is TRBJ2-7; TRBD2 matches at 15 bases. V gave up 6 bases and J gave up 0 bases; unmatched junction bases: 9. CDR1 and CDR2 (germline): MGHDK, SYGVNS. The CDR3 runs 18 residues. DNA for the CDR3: TGTGCCAGCAGCGAGGGGACTAGCGGGAGGAGGGGCTCCTACGAGCAGTACTTC. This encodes CASSEGTSGRRGSYEQYF.

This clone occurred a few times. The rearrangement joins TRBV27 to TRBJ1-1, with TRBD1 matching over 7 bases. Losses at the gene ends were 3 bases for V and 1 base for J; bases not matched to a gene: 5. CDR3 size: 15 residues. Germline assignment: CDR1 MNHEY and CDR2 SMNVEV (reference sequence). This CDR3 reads CASSLVRGTNTEAFF. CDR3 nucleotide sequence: TGTGCCAGCAGTTTGGTCAGGGGGACGAACACTGAAGCTTTCTTT.

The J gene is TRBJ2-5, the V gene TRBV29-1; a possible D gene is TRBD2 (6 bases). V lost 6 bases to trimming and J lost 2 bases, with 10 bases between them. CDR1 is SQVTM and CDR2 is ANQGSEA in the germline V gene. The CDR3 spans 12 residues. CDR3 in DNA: TGCAGCGTGATCGGACTACAAGAGACCCAGTACTTC. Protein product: CSVIGLQETQYF.